The present entry profiles one T cell receptor beta chain with its context. Its antigen is currently not known. Base-call qualities are not available, and no considerably larger clone is one nucleotide away. The donors were healthy, HIV-negative adults who had no recently reported acute infections or vaccinations. All donors were Caucasian adults living in Nashville, Tennessee, USA. CD4+ T cells were enriched by magnetic negative selection, after which naive cells were positively selected on CD45RA and the negative fraction was taken as the memory subset. Blood was collected by leukapheresis, and PBMCs were isolated by Ficoll-Histopaque density gradient centrifugation and then cryopreserved in liquid nitrogen vapor phase. Purity and quantity of every magnetically sorted T cell population were checked by analytical flow cytometry. From each sorted fraction, genomic DNA was isolated and quantified by UV absorbance on a Nanodrop 2000c.

TCR CDR3 regions were amplified from genomic DNA by multiplex PCR using the deep immunoSEQ assay. Extracted genomic DNA from each cell subset was spread evenly across all wells of several immunoSEQ 96-well plates, with each plate serving as a replicate. For sorted subsets, roughly 190 ng of genomic DNA, equivalent to 25,000 to 35,000 T cell genomes, went into each replicate PCR. The purified libraries were quantified using a Qubit 3.0 fluorometer, sized with a Bioanalyzer 2100, and then quantified again using the KAPA Library Quantification kit. Every immunoSEQ 96-well plate was sequenced on a separate single-read 150-cycle Illumina NextSeq 550 flow cell. In the original analysis: Because the immunoSEQ output included only junctional sequences and no quality scores, the filtering could not be the same as the filtering used for full-length reads. To assign V/J genes and CDR3, sequences were annotated using PyIR, a Python wrapper for IgBLAST v1.9, with IMGT germline references. Reads with weak V/J assignments (E-value above 1e-6), missing CDR3, stop codons, out-of-frame junctions, or ambiguous translated residues were removed. A V3J clonotype was defined by an identical inferred V gene, J gene, and CDR3 amino acid sequence. The percentage overlap between two repertoires was calculated by dividing the number of shared unique clonotypes by the size of the smaller repertoire. RTK rarefaction, the Chao1 estimator, and Recon v2.1 estimates of unobserved clonotypes were used to assess repertoire richness. For all TCRbeta clonotypes obtained by the gDNA method from a handful of donors, generation probabilities were computed with OLGA. What TCRdb holds here is the immuneACCESS table cut down to in-frame rearrangements. Part of the clones is not present; checked against another copy, under half of the missing clones reflect an unresolved V gene, and the others are unexplained. That table gives V, J and clone size, and the DNA gave D and trimming. This sample gives approximately 2.5 million clones in total; around 90% of them show up just once. Clones ranked in the top ten supply roughly 0.15% of the sample.

There are 17 amino acids in the CDR3, from cysteine to phenylalanine inclusive. Of all the DNA, just the CDR3 is kept, 51 bases in frame from base 1. As encoded in the germline V gene, CDR1 is SGHTA while CDR2 is FQGNSA. V ends up 0 bases short and J 6 bases short, with an unmatched junction base count of 10. The data were taken from a study of shared clonotypes between healthy human individuals (dated by TCRdb to about 2020). Regarding the complete study: Two women and three men aged 18 to 49 years were included in the cohort. Per donor, leukapheresis produced somewhere between about 0.85 and 9.5 billion PBMCs. Per donor, three plates each were used for CD4 naive and CD4 memory, two for CD8 naive, and one for CD8 memory. To increase sequencing depth and limit assay-specific biases, TCR repertoire library preparation and sequencing were carried out by different laboratories using diverse techniques. The study deeply sequenced blood TCR repertoires of roughly five healthy adults to estimate repertoire size and the extent of clonotype sharing between individuals. The study at large found these results: Naive subsets generally had larger estimated clonotype richness than memory subsets. Compared with non-shared clonotypes, clonotypes shared by all four sorted-subset donors had higher generation probabilities. Because the study included only a small number of donors, the genetic and exposure-history diversity represented was limited. Rarefaction of sorted-subset datasets indicated incomplete sequencing despite the large sequencing depth. Sampling was limited to blood, and TCR repertoires in tissue likely differ from TCR repertoires in blood. Sharing across a handful of donors was observed for around 4.8% of naive CD4, under 4% of naive CD8, about 2.3% of memory CD4, and around 0.4% of memory CD8 clonotypes. Pairwise subsampling indicated that sequencing depth was expected to affect the degree of clonotype sharing among donors.

The TCR comes from a man between 18 and 35 years old in good health. Sequenced sample: naive CD4+ T cells sorted from blood. The cell subset or site label corresponds to: CD45RA+ positively selected. Recombination joined TRBV7-2 with TRBJ2-1, with 8 bases in between that match TRBD2. CDR3 reads: CASSLAPFREGPNEQFF. The nucleotide sequence is given as TGTGCCAGCAGCTTAGCGCCCTTTCGGGAGGGACCCAATGAGCAGTTCTTC.